Listed below are T cell receptor beta chains from one sample, sequenced in a study of CXCR3-negative and CXCR3-positive naive CD8 T cells. TCRdb reprocessed the 5' RACE reads and reports one entry per CDR3 protein, with no DNA. Recorded for this sample: 120,000 to 150,000 distinct CDR3 sequences. The specimen sequenced was naive CXCR3+ CD8+ T cells from blood. These receptors originate from a human donor in good health. Some clones in this sample may be carry-over from other donors' samples. Both conserved end residues are part of each CDR3.

V: TRBV5-1
J: TRBJ1-1
CDR3: CASAGGQGMNTEAFF

V: TRBV27
J: TRBJ2-7
CDR3: CASSYRDTYEQYF

V: TRBV13
J: TRBJ1-1
CDR3: CASSLGRTREAFF

V: TRBV7-9
J: TRBJ2-7
CDR3: CASSPDSTYEQYF

V: TRBV7-9
J: TRBJ2-1
CDR3: CANSGGLYNEQFF

V: TRBV29-1
J: TRBJ1-1
CDR3: CSANRGSGYTEAFF

V: TRBV7-9
J: TRBJ1-1
CDR3: CASSLSRDGPNTEAFF

V: TRBV29-1
J: TRBJ2-4
CDR3: CSVETPQGVQYF

V: TRBV11-2
J: TRBJ2-1
CDR3: CASSLSGEREVREEQFF

V: TRBV24-1
J: TRBJ2-1
CDR3: CATSEAGGPDEQFF

V: TRBV6-2/TRBV6-3
J: TRBJ2-3
CDR3: CASSYSWLSSTDTQYF

V: TRBV6-5
J: TRBJ2-5
CDR3: CASSYGAETQYF

V: TRBV11-3
J: TRBJ2-2
CDR3: CASSLGPGQENTGELFF

V: TRBV5-5
J: TRBJ2-5
CDR3: CASSLVVERGFQETQYF

V: TRBV29-1
J: TRBJ2-1
CDR3: CSVEDGGNEQFF

V: TRBV28
J: TRBJ2-7
CDR3: CASSGEGLAEQYF

V: TRBV10-2
J: TRBJ2-7
CDR3: CASRSISDSYEQYF

V: TRBV5-5
J: TRBJ2-2
CDR3: CASSPTGLAGGELFF

V: TRBV13
J: TRBJ1-1
CDR3: CASSLLASNTEAFF

V: TRBV7-9
J: TRBJ2-1
CDR3: CASSSQRLAPPYNVQFF

V: TRBV29-1
J: TRBJ1-5
CDR3: CSVQTGYGNQPQHF

V: TRBV9
J: TRBJ2-1
CDR3: CASKGQGHNEQFF

V: TRBV2
J: TRBJ2-5
CDR3: CASSAWTREVDETQYF

V: TRBV14
J: TRBJ2-1
CDR3: CASSQRDWSSYNEQFF

V: TRBV5-6
J: TRBJ2-1
CDR3: CASSFGGGRFF

V: TRBV28
J: TRBJ2-7
CDR3: CASSFSSGTGGFQTYEQYF

V: TRBV6-2/TRBV6-3
J: TRBJ2-3
CDR3: CASTTPRDTQYF

V: TRBV7-2
J: TRBJ2-6
CDR3: CASTLFSGANVLTF

V: TRBV7-2
J: TRBJ2-1
CDR3: CASSVPGLAGNEQFF

V: TRBV11-2
J: TRBJ2-1
CDR3: CASSFPSRTSGRYNEQFF

V: TRBV29-1
J: TRBJ1-1
CDR3: CSVERQGGTEAFF

V: TRBV11-2
J: TRBJ2-3
CDR3: CASSFSGGSGYTQYF

V: TRBV4-1
J: TRBJ1-1
CDR3: CASSQDVRDEAFF

V: TRBV27
J: TRBJ1-2
CDR3: CASSPQGNYGYTF

V: TRBV5-1
J: TRBJ1-5
CDR3: CASSDPEEAPGGPPHF

V: TRBV7-9
J: TRBJ2-5
CDR3: CASSHRGQETQYF

V: TRBV4-1
J: TRBJ2-7
CDR3: CASSQDGSGSFYEQYF

V: TRBV29-1
J: TRBJ2-7
CDR3: CSVGEGTGYEQYF

V: TRBV12-3/TRBV12-4
J: TRBJ2-2
CDR3: CASSLPNGELFF

V: TRBV5-1
J: TRBJ2-5
CDR3: CASSLAYTGTDQETQYF

V: TRBV5-6
J: TRBJ2-5
CDR3: CASSGPEGTQYF

V: TRBV12-3/TRBV12-4
J: TRBJ2-5
CDR3: CASSSEGQGKETQYF

V: TRBV7-9
J: TRBJ2-2
CDR3: CASTNSPGGTGELFF

V: TRBV4-2
J: TRBJ2-7
CDR3: CASSPGLAGGLNEQYF

V: TRBV12-3/TRBV12-4
J: TRBJ1-5
CDR3: CASQQWDQPQHF

V: TRBV23-1
J: TRBJ2-5
CDR3: CASRPRGPQETQYF

V: TRBV11-2
J: TRBJ2-7
CDR3: CASSFWEGTYEQYF

V: TRBV7-4
J: TRBJ2-1
CDR3: CASSLGPGGPYNEQFF

V: TRBV10-2
J: TRBJ1-5
CDR3: CASSERNQPQHF

V: TRBV20-1
J: TRBJ2-1
CDR3: CSADDGLAGYNEQFF

V: TRBV4-1
J: TRBJ2-2
CDR3: CASRPGQNTGELFF

V: TRBV7-6
J: TRBJ2-7
CDR3: CASSLGSVGQYF

V: TRBV7-9
J: TRBJ1-1
CDR3: CASSTTQGALLDTEAFF

V: TRBV11-1
J: TRBJ1-1
CDR3: CASSSDRIVTFF

V: TRBV6-5
J: TRBJ2-1
CDR3: CASSSLEGNEQFF